This TCR beta chain appears in the sequencing data of a study of early T cells in non-severe SARS-CoV-2 infection. For the study at large: From unsorted whole blood, bulk RNA was sequenced, and the chains remained unpaired. Study findings and constraints: Matching with VDJdb favored anti-spike CD8 responses (missing private and CD4 specificities).

V lost 4 bases and J 9 bases, leaving 19 bases between the germline ends. This CDR3 region has 16 residues. Germline V gives CDR1 MNHEY, CDR2 SMNVEV (reference sequence). This clonotype occurred many times. The antigen remains undetermined. TCRdb re-analysed the 5' RACE reads in MiXCR, keeping a single row per CDR3 protein. The sample gives about 66,000 distinct CDR3 sequences, roughly a fifth of which show up once; approximately 15% is in the top ten. The rearrangement links TRBV27 to TRBJ1-6, with a possible D match to TRBD1 (5 bases). This receptor was identified in an adult who was a healthcare worker with PCR-confirmed SARS-CoV-2 infection or an uninfected control (not recorded which). The sample consisted of whole blood, taken at baseline. In nucleotides, the CDR3 is TGTGCCAGCAGTTCCGCCTCGTCTACCGGGGGTTCACCCCTCCACTTT. It encodes CASSSASSTGGSPLHF.